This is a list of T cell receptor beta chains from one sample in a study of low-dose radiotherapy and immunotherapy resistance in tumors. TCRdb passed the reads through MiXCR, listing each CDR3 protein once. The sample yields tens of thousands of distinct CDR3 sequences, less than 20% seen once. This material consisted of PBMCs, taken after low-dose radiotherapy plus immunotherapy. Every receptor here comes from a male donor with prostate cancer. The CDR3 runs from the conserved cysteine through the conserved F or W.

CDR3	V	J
CASSVEVSGTLPYEQYF	TRBV9	TRBJ2-7
CSAHPETGPGLRKLFF	TRBV20-1	TRBJ1-4
CAWSVGGQPYGYTF	TRBV30	TRBJ1-2
CASSLNGGFTEAFF	TRBV5-4	TRBJ1-1
CASSQYTQGQGDQPQHF	TRBV4-1	TRBJ1-5
CASSMGLAVNTGELFF	TRBV19	TRBJ2-2
CASSLGRGYEQYF	TRBV7-9	TRBJ2-7
CSGGGSGGEQFF	TRBV20-1	TRBJ2-1
CASSSGQTYNSPLHF	TRBV7-2	TRBJ1-6
CSARGLADANTGELFF	TRBV20-1	TRBJ2-2
CASSSGTNTYEQYF	TRBV6-2/TRBV6-3	TRBJ2-7
CASSGDRATDTQYF	TRBV4-2	TRBJ2-3
CASSFGLADYEQYF	TRBV5-1	TRBJ2-7
CASSGVGQFF	TRBV7-9	TRBJ2-1
CASAGGAGTFYNEQFF	TRBV2	TRBJ2-1
CASSFQGSGKLFF	TRBV5-6	TRBJ1-4
CASSYPTGSASGANVLTF	TRBV6-6	TRBJ2-6